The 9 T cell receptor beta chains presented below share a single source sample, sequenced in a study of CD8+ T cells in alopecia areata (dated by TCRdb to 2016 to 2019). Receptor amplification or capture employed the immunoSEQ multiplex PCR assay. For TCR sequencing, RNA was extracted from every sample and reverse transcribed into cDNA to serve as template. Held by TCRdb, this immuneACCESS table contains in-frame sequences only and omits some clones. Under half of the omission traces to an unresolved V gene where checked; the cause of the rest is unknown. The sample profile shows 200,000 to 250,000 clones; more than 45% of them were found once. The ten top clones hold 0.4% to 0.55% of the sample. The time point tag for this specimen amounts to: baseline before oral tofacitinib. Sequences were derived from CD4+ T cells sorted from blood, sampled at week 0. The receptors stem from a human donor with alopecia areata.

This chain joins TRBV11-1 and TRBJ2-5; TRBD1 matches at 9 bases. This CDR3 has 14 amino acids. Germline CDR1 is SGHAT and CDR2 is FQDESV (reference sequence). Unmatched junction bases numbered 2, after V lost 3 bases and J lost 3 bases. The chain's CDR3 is CASSFRDREETQYF. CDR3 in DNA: TGTGCCAGCAGCTTCCGGGACAGGGAAGAGACCCAGTACTTC.

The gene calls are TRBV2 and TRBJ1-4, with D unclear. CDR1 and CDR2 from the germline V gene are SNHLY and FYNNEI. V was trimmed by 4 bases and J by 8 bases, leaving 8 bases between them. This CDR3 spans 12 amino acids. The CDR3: CASSAVREKLFF. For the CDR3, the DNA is TGTGCCAGCAGTGCGGTCAGGGAAAAACTGTTTTTT.

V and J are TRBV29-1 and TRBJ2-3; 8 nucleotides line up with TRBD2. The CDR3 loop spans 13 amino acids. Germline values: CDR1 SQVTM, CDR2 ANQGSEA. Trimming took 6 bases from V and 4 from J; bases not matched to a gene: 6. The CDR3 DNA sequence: TGCAGCGTCGTCGCGGGAGGTGCAGATACGCAGTATTTT. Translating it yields CSVVAGGADTQYF.

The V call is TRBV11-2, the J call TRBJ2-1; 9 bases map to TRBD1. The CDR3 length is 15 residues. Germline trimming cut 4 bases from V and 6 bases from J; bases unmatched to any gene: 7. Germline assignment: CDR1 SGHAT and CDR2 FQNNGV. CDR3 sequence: CASSSQGAVPNEQFF. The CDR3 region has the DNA TGTGCCAGCAGCTCACAGGGGGCTGTGCCCAATGAGCAGTTCTTC.

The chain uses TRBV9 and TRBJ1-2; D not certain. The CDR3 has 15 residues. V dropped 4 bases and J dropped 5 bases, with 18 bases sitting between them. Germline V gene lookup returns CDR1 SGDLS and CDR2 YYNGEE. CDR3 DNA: TGTGCCAGCAGCCCCGAGGTGGCCTCCATTTATGGCTACACCTTC. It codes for CASSPEVASIYGYTF.

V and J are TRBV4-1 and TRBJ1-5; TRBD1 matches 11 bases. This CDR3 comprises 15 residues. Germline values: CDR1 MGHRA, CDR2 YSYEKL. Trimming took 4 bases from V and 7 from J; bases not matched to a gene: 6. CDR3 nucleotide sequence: TGCGCCAGCAGCCGGACAGGGGGCGCAGGGCAGCCCCAGCATTTT. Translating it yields CASSRTGGAGQPQHF.

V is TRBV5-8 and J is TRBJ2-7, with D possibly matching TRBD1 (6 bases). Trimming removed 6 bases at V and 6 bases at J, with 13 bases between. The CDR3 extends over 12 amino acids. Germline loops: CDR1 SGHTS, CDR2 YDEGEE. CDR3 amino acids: CASTLGGGEQYF. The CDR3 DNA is TGTGCCAGCACCCTAGGGGGTGGCGAGCAGTACTTC.

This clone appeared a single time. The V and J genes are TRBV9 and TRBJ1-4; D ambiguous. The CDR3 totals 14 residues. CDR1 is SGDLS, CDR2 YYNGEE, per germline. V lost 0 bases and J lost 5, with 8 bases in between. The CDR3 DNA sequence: TGTGCCAGCAGCGTAGGGAGCCTGAATGAAAAACTGTTTTTT. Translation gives CASSVGSLNEKLFF.

As DNA, the CDR3 is TGCAGCGTTGGTCATACTGTGAACACTGAAGCTTTCTTT. Its protein product is CSVGHTVNTEAFF. The genes are TRBV29-1 and TRBJ1-1; D call uncertain. The germline gives CDR1 SQVTM, CDR2 ANQGSEA. The germline V and J ends were trimmed by 4 bases and 0 bases, with 9 bases remaining between them. This CDR3 region has 13 residues.